This T cell receptor beta chain stems from a study of T cells in Graves' hyperthyroidism and ophthalmopathy. Findings and limits, study-wide: Model output signaled ophthalmopathy a median roughly 6.5 months ahead of onset.

The hyperthyroidism was newly diagnosed and had lasted under 2 months; the patients were aged 18 to 65. Lactation, pregnancy, other autoimmune disease or uncontrolled infection excluded patients. From RNA transcripts, TCR beta CDR3 regions were amplified. HTBI primers drove first-round RT-PCR of the TCR CDR3. TCRdb redid the calling of the multiplex PCR reads with MiXCR, one entry per CDR3 protein. Found here are fewer than 900,000 distinct CDR3 sequences, roughly a sixth of them singletons; the top ten hold approximately 16%. This clonotype has a count of ten or more. Its antigen is as yet unknown. The junction shows a germline mismatch at one end, possibly a read error. Per the germline V gene, CDR1 is SNHLY and CDR2 is FYNNEI. This CDR3 spans 15 amino acids.

The receptor's source is a woman between 45 and 60 years old with Graves' hyperthyroidism that later progressed to Graves' ophthalmopathy. The rearrangement uses TRBV2 and TRBJ1-1; 9 bases match TRBD1. Sequencing was carried out using blood. The CDR3 nucleotides read TGTGCCAGCAGGGAAGGTGGGACAGGGAGGCTGGGAGCTTTCTTT. This encodes CASREGGTGRLGAFF.